This T cell receptor beta chain was identified in a study of blood T cell repertoires in COVID-19 (dated by TCRdb to about 2020). In the study overall: The collaborator samples originated in the United States, Italy and Spain and spanned the acute and convalescent phases of COVID-19. The prospective study material was composed of cDNA or gDNA derived from T cells, B-cell-depleted T cells, or PBMCs. Subjects who had been exposed to COVID-19, were actively infected with it, or had recovered from it provided the deeply sampled blood TCRbeta repertoires that made up the dataset. The repertoires were released in a freely available public database meant as a resource for research on the immune response to SARS-CoV-2. Samples came from the ongoing ImmuneRACE study (first 160 participants) plus 1,254 subjects from 6 global collaborators. Sample metadata almost always included a de-identified subject ID, COVID-19 status, age in years and sex. Where available, HLA class I and class II types were taken from metadata supplied by the sample provider and were not determined by assay-based typing.

A note on this clone: The specificity of this receptor is unknown. No base quality values were provided; no much bigger clone lies one nucleotide off.

Whole blood was collected in K2EDTA tubes by collaborating institutions according to the institutions' own protocols. For TCRbeta analysis, collaborator samples were shipped as frozen whole blood, as isolated PBMCs, or as DNA extracted from either sample type. Points the paper makes about the study in general: Clinical and demographic metadata were provided uncurated, with the amount varying by source and participant.

From cysteine to phenylalanine, the CDR3 is 16 amino acids long. Only the CDR3 DNA stays, 48 bases, in frame from base 1. The germline V gene (reference sequence) yields LNHDA for CDR1 and SQIVND for CDR2. V loses 8 bases, J loses 8 bases, and the germline ends lie 22 bases apart. The immunoSEQ Assay, a bias-controlled multiplex PCR, was used to amplify TCRbeta CDR3 regions from genomic DNA. The study's processing was this. The number of nucleated cells in each sample was estimated from the amplification of reference gene primers within the assay. To quantify the absolute abundance of each unique TCRbeta CDR3 rearrangement, sequence reads were collapsed and filtered. For each sample, productive Simpson clonality was calculated by taking the square root of Simpson's diversity index across productive rearrangements. Imported from immuneACCESS, the table was reduced by TCRdb to in-frame sequences with V and J called. These copies leave out some clones; in studies compared against another copy, an unresolved V gene accounts for under half, and the cause of the remainder is not known. V, J and clone size derive from that table, while D and trimming were established from the DNA sequence. For this sample there are some 270,000 clones; 89% appear just once. Around 2% of the sample rests with the top ten.

The sequence derives from a man between 45 and 60 years old with acute or convalescent COVID-19. The receptor chain draws on TRBV19 and TRBJ1-6; the D segment cannot be called with confidence. Sequencing input: peripheral blood. The nucleotides read TGTGCCAGTCGTCTTGAGGGCGGGCCTGGTGATTCACCCCTCCACTTT. This translates into CASRLEGGPGDSPLHF.